This TCR beta chain was sequenced for a study of blood T cell repertoires in COVID-19. Study summary: Acute and convalescent COVID-19 specimens originated in the United States, Italy and Spain.

Between the trimmed V and J ends, which lost 0 bases and 8 bases, there was a span of 8 bases. Germline loops: CDR1 GTSNPN, CDR2 SVGIG (reference sequence). The CDR3 is 13 amino acids. Generated by immunoSEQ multiplex PCR, the TCRdb table keeps only in-frame clones and is missing some. The profile shows under 250,000 clones, 82% of them singletons. This receptor was obtained from a woman aged 70-85 years with COVID-19, enrolled during active disease. The chain has TRBV30 and TRBJ1-6; D not certain. Sequences were obtained from peripheral blood. CDR3 region: CAWSVGEYSPLHF. CDR3 nucleotides: TGTGCCTGGAGTGTCGGAGAATATTCACCCCTCCACTTT.